This T cell receptor (beta chain) was captured in a study of T cell repertoires in cytomegalovirus infection. Study results and limitations: Cumulative frequency of public TCR beta families picked out carriers of CMV plus the relevant HLA. CMV-specific HLA-C-restricted TCR beta clonotypes dominated the ex vivo response.

V lost 1 base and J lost 6, with 16 bases in between. This CDR3 has 15 residues. Germline CDR1 is SGHDT and CDR2 is YYEEEE. About this clonotype: The antigen remains undetermined.

TCRdb re-called the reads through MiXCR, storing one row per CDR3 protein. The sample holds fewer than 550,000 distinct CDR3 sequences, 16% seen once. This chain joins TRBV5-6 and TRBJ1-2; D is possibly TRBD1 (5 bases). The origin of this receptor is a human donor in good health (CMV status not recorded). Some clones in this sample may be carry-over from other donors' samples. Sequences were obtained from CD8+ T cells from PBMCs. CDR3 coding DNA: TGTGCCAGCAGCTTGAAGGGGCGGGGTAGCCATGGCTACACCTTC. This codes for CASSLKGRGSHGYTF.